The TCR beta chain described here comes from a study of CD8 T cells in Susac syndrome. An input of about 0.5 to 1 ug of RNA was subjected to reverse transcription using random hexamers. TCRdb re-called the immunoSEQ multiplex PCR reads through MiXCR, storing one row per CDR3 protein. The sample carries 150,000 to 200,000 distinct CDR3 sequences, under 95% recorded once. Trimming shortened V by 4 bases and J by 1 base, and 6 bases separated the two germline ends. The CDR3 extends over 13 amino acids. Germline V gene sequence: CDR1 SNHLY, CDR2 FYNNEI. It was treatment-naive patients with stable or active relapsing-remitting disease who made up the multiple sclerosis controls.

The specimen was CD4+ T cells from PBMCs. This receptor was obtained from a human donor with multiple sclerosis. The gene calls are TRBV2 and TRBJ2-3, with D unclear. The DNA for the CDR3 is TGTGCCAGCAGTGCAGTGGGCACAGATACGCAGTATTTT. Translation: CASSAVGTDTQYF.